These 9 T cell receptor beta chains originate from one sample sequenced in a study of vaccination and CD4 T cells after COVID-19. No cognate antigen is known for these TCRs. CD4+ T cells that had been cultured provided DNA sequenced with the Oncomine TCR Beta short-read assay. TCRdb re-called the PCR reads with MiXCR, one entry per CDR3 protein. Seen here are about 19,000 distinct CDR3 sequences, about two fifths observed once, and the top ten hold over 12%. Treatment described: approximately nine-day PBMC culture with coronavirus spike peptide pools or control peptides (ViraFEST assay). Material for sequencing was cultured CD4+ T cells from blood. The source of these receptors is a human donor with COVID-19.

The sample holds a few counts of this clonotype. This chain uses TRBV18 with TRBJ2-3, with D tentatively TRBD1 or TRBD2 (5 bases each). Between the trimmed V and J ends, which lost 3 bases and 1 base, there was a span of 11 bases. In germline, CDR1 is KGHSH, CDR2 LQKENI. The CDR3 sequence is 15 residues long. CDR3 in amino acids: CASSPVQGGTDTQYF. CDR3 DNA sequence: TGTGCCAGCTCACCGGTGCAGGGAGGCACAGATACGCAGTATTTT.

In its sample, this clonotype was seen a few times. The CDR3, as DNA: TGTGCCAGCAGCTACGGGACAGGGGGGCCCCAGTACTTC. As protein: CASSYGTGGPQYF. This chain uses TRBV7-2 with TRBJ2-5, with TRBD1 matching 11 bases. Germline values: CDR1 SGHTA, CDR2 FQGNSA. The V segment lost 4 bases and the J segment 9 bases; nucleotides outside the gene matches: 4. The CDR3 loop spans 13 amino acids.

The chain employs TRBV11-1 and TRBJ2-7; D remains ambiguous. V gave up 5 bases and J gave up 5 bases, with 7 bases separating them. Per the germline V gene, CDR1 is SGHAT and CDR2 is FQDESV (reference sequence). The CDR3 extends over 11 amino acids. The CDR3 nucleotides read TGTGCCAGCAGCCCAGAAAACGAGCAGTACTTC. Translated: CASSPENEQYF.

The genes are TRBV11-1 and TRBJ2-7; D is possibly TRBD1 (5 bases). The CDR3 runs 15 residues. Germline CDR1 and CDR2: SGHAT and FQDESV (reference sequence). V lost 5 bases to trimming and J lost 0 bases, with 14 bases between them. CDR3 protein: CASSLPGKDSYEQYF. CDR3 nucleotides: TGTGCCAGCAGCCTCCCAGGGAAGGACTCCTACGAGCAGTACTTC.

V is TRBV6-1 and J is TRBJ1-5; tentative D call: TRBD1 (5 bases). There are 14 residues in the CDR3. Per germline, CDR1 MNHNS and CDR2 SASEGT. V lost 6 bases and J lost 1, with 10 bases in between. The CDR3 loop reads CASRPGESNQPQHF. The CDR3 DNA is TGTGCCAGCAGGCCGGGGGAAAGCAATCAGCCCCAGCATTTT.

The gene calls are TRBV19 and TRBJ2-2; D possibly corresponds to TRBD1 (5 bases). Germline V CDR1 and CDR2: LNHDA, SQIVND (reference sequence). V was trimmed by 6 bases and J by 1 base, leaving 9 bases between them. This CDR3 is 14 amino acids long. The CDR3 loop is CASSRQRNTGELFF. DNA of the CDR3: TGTGCCAGTAGCCGACAGCGGAACACCGGGGAGCTGTTTTTT.

This clonotype occurred once. This chain links TRBV12-3 or TRBV12-4 with TRBJ2-7; no clear D gene. The V end lost 3 bases, the J end lost 3 bases, and 6 bases lay between the germline ends. CDR3 length equals 12 residues. In DNA form, the CDR3 reads TGTGCCAGCAGTTTTCGGAACTACGAGCAGTACTTC. It encodes CASSFRNYEQYF.

This chain links TRBV24-1 with TRBJ1-6; 7 positions match TRBD1. The CDR3 totals 14 residues. The V and J ends lost 3 bases and 7 bases, in that order; junction bases with no gene match: 2. The V gene's germline CDR1 is KGHDR and CDR2 SFDVKD. The CDR3 region has the DNA TGTGCCACCAGTGATCGACAGGGAAATTCACCCCTCCACTTT. Encoded protein: CATSDRQGNSPLHF.

In nucleotides, the CDR3 is TGTGCCAGCAGCTTCTTGGACCCCACGGACATTCAGTACTTC. It yields the protein CASSFLDPTDIQYF. The chain is built from TRBV11-2 and TRBJ2-4; D ambiguous. Germline CDR1 SGHAT, CDR2 FQNNGV. CDR3 length: 14 amino acids. The V end was cut by 3 bases, the J end by 8 bases, with 14 bases between.